The 23 T cell receptor beta chains presented below share a single source sample, sequenced in a study of cytomegalovirus exposure and HLA in healthy donors. The study ran its PCR with 60 Vbeta and 13 Jbeta primers. Assay used: immunoSEQ multiplex PCR; TCRdb lists only in-frame clones, some missing. This sample has 110,000 or so clones, with about 86% found just once. The specimen sequenced was PBMCs. Receptors were obtained from a woman in her thirties or forties in good health and CMV-seronegative.

The chain combines TRBV28 with TRBJ2-2, with 7 bases matching TRBD2. CDR3 length: 15 residues. Germline assignment: CDR1 MDHEN and CDR2 SYDVKM. Germline trimming cut 2 bases from V and 5 bases from J; bases unmatched to any gene: 5. CDR3 DNA sequence: TGTGCCAGCAGTTTAGTTAGCGGGCGTACCGGGGAGCTGTTTTTT. This translates into CASSLVSGRTGELFF.

J is TRBJ1-1 and V is TRBV29-1; 11 bases are shared with TRBD1. The trim removed 7 bases at V and 0 bases at J, leaving 4 bases unmatched. From germline, CDR1 is SQVTM and CDR2 ANQGSEA. This CDR3 contains 14 residues. The CDR3 is CSARDRGVNTEAFF. CDR3 nucleotide sequence: TGCAGCGCCCGGGACAGGGGGGTGAACACTGAAGCTTTCTTT.

This chain uses TRBV19 with TRBJ1-1; 7 bases are shared with TRBD1. Per the germline V gene, CDR1 is LNHDA and CDR2 is SQIVND (reference sequence). The CDR3 runs to 14 residues. With 4 bases clipped from V and 1 base from J, the junction kept 3 bases outside the gene matches. CDR3 residues: CASSRDRTNTEAFF. Here the CDR3 DNA reads TGTGCCAGTAGTAGGGACAGAACGAACACTGAAGCTTTCTTT.

This clone showed up just once. The chain has TRBV5-1 and TRBJ2-2; no reliable D call. Trimming cost V 1 base and J 6 bases, with 4 bases left between them. The CDR3 extends over 12 amino acids. Germline loops: CDR1 SGHRS, CDR2 YFSETQ. The CDR3 DNA follows: TGCGCCAGCAGCTTGCTCCCCGGGGAGCTGTTTTTT. Translated: CASSLLPGELFF.

CDR3 sequence: CASTQGSKYGYTF. The DNA for the CDR3 is TGTGCCAGTACCCAGGGATCCAAGTATGGCTACACCTTC. The chain employs TRBV28 and TRBJ1-2, with D possibly matching TRBD1 (5 bases). The CDR3 covers 13 residues. Germline loops: CDR1 MDHEN, CDR2 SYDVKM. Trimming removed 9 bases from V and 5 bases from J, with 16 bases in between.

This chain links TRBV12-2 with TRBJ2-5; the D call in the table, TRBD2, was not verified against the DNA. TRBV12-2 is termed a pseudogene. This CDR3 is built from 17 residues. Here the CDR3 reads CASRLLLAGVWRETQYF. In DNA, the CDR3 is TGTGCAAGTCGCTTATTACTAGCGGGAGTTTGGCGCGAGACCCAGTACTTC.

This clone was recorded a few times. The chain recombines TRBV5-6 with TRBJ2-7; D is uncertain. The ends were cut back, 2 bases at V and 2 bases at J, with 8 bases in the middle. Per germline, CDR1 SGHDT and CDR2 YYEEEE. The CDR3 sequence is 13 residues long. The CDR3 bases are TGTGCCAGCAGCTTAGAGTACCCCTACGAGCAGTACTTC. As protein: CASSLEYPYEQYF.

The CDR3 DNA sequence: TGTGCCACCAGCAGGGAGATAGGACAGGGCTATGGCTACACCTTC. Amino acids: CATSREIGQGYGYTF. V and J are TRBV15 and TRBJ1-2; 8 bases line up with TRBD1. Trimming removed 3 bases from V and 4 bases from J; junction bases left unmatched: 7. In germline, CDR1 is LNHNV, CDR2 YYDKDF (reference sequence). The CDR3 has 15 amino acids.

The chain joins TRBV7-9 to TRBJ1-1; 7 bases match TRBD1. CDR1 and CDR2 (germline): SEHNR, FQNEAQ (reference sequence). V shed 0 bases, J shed 4 bases, and the junction held 5 bases outside the gene matches. This CDR3 comprises 15 residues. CDR3 DNA sequence: TGTGCCAGCAGCTTAGCATCAGGGGGTGGCACTGAAGCTTTCTTT. This translates into CASSLASGGGTEAFF.

The CDR3 region is CASSPVSQAGANVLTF. The CDR3 DNA reads TGTGCCAGCTCACCAGTCTCGCAGGCTGGGGCCAACGTCCTGACTTTC. The V gene is TRBV18, the J gene TRBJ2-6; no reliable D call. Germline CDR1 and CDR2: KGHSH and LQKENI. The ends were cut back, 2 bases at V and 2 bases at J, with 10 bases in the middle. The CDR3 length is 16 residues. The entire variable domain, with the rest obtained from reference TRBV18 and TRBJ2-6, is as follows: NAGVMQNPRHLVRRRGQEARLRCSPMKGHSHVYWYRQLPEEGLKFMVYLQKENIIDESGMPKERFSAEFPKEGPSILRIQQVVRGDSAAYFCASSPVSQAGANVLTFGAGSRLTVL.

The chain couples TRBV5-1 to TRBJ2-1, with TRBD2 matching 11 bases. CDR1 is SGHRS, CDR2 YFSETQ, per germline. The CDR3 is 16 amino acids. Trimming took 7 bases from V and 0 from J; bases not matched to a gene: 6. CDR3 amino acids: CASGIAGGSSYNEQFF. For the CDR3, the DNA is TGCGCCAGCGGAATAGCGGGAGGGAGCTCCTACAATGAGCAGTTCTTC.

CDR3 DNA: TGTGCCAGCAGACCCCGGGACAGGGGGCACGGGGAGCTGTTTTTT. Translating gives CASRPRDRGHGELFF. V usage is TRBV6-5 and J usage is TRBJ2-2; 12 positions agree with TRBD1. This CDR3 contains 15 residues. V trimming: 6 bases; J trimming: 7 bases; junction bases outside the gene matches: 6. Germline loops: CDR1 MNHEY, CDR2 SVGAGI.

V usage is TRBV19 and J usage is TRBJ2-7; 7 nucleotides agree with TRBD1. V was clipped by 5 bases and J by 9 bases; unmatched bases: 16. The germline gives CDR1 LNHDA, CDR2 SQIVND (reference sequence). This CDR3 has 15 amino acids. As DNA, the CDR3 is TGTGCCAGTAGTCGGCCCGGGACAGCCCCGCGAGGGCAGTACTTC. This translates into CASSRPGTAPRGQYF.

The chain combines TRBV7-2 with TRBJ1-2, with 9 bases aligning to TRBD1. The CDR3 is made up of 18 amino acids. Germline assignment: CDR1 SGHTA and CDR2 FQGNSA. J lost 0 bases, V lost 1 base, and 9 bases had no gene match. CDR3 protein: CASSLVGTGFRTNYGYTF. CDR3 sequence (DNA): TGTGCCAGCAGCTTAGTAGGGACAGGGTTTAGAACTAACTATGGCTACACCTTC.

This clone was counted once. V usage is TRBV7-2 and J usage is TRBJ2-5; D may be TRBD2 (6 bases). From germline, CDR1 is SGHTA and CDR2 FQGNSA. V lost 5 bases to trimming and J lost 7 bases, with 23 bases between them. The CDR3 sequence is 16 residues long. CDR3 sequence (DNA): TGTGCCAGCAGCCCCCCTGGCGGGCGGACTATGGGGACCCAGTACTTC. Translated: CASSPPGGRTMGTQYF.

The rearrangement joins TRBV7-2 to TRBJ1-3, with D possibly matching TRBD1 (5 bases). Germline V lookup: CDR1 SGHTA, CDR2 FQGNSA. V lost 6 bases, J lost 0 bases, and 12 bases lay in between. This CDR3 is built from 15 residues. DNA for the CDR3: TGTGCCAGCAGTCCGGACACCAGCTCTGGAAACACCATATATTTT. Its protein product is CASSPDTSSGNTIYF.

The chain employs TRBV7-3 and TRBJ2-1, with TRBD2 matching 10 bases. This CDR3 is 18 amino acids long. V lost 3 bases to trimming and J lost 7 bases; unmatched junction nucleotides: 15. Germline V lookup: CDR1 SGHTA, CDR2 FQGTGA. The CDR3 bases are TGTGCCAGCAGCTTCGGCAACCCGGGACTAGCGCCTAAAAATGAGCAGTTCTTC. Amino acids: CASSFGNPGLAPKNEQFF.

V is TRBV9 and J is TRBJ1-2, with 8 bases identical to TRBD1. The germline CDR1 and CDR2 sequences are SGDLS and YYNGEE. The ends lost 2 bases at V and 6 bases at J; junction bases unmatched: 9. This CDR3 is built from 15 residues. CDR3 nucleotides: TGTGCCAGCAGCGTCCACCCCGACAGGGGCAATGGCTACACCTTC. This gives the protein CASSVHPDRGNGYTF.

This clone was observed once. V gene TRBV28 combines with J gene TRBJ2-2; the D gene is possibly TRBD2 (6 bases). The V end lost 8 bases, the J end lost 9 bases, and 16 bases lay between the germline ends. Looked up from germline, CDR1 is MDHEN and CDR2 is SYDVKM. The CDR3 covers 13 residues. In nucleotides, the CDR3 is TGTGCCAGCTCGACGACTAGTGGATGGGAGCTGTTTTTT. It encodes CASSTTSGWELFF.

The chain carries TRBV7-2 and TRBJ2-3; D gene ambiguous. Trimming shortened V by 3 bases and J by 0 bases, and 13 bases separated the two germline ends. The V gene's germline CDR1 is SGHTA and CDR2 FQGNSA. This CDR3 has 16 residues. The CDR3 loop reads CASSFSSLTSTDTQYF. The CDR3 region has the DNA TGTGCCAGCAGCTTTTCCTCTCTGACTAGCACAGATACGCAGTATTTT. Based on the CDR3 plus reference TRBV7-2 and TRBJ2-3, the full variable domain is GAGVSQSPSNKVTEKGKDVELRCDPISGHTALYWYRQSLGQGLEFLIYFQGNSAPDKSGLPSDRFSAERTGGSVSTLTIQRTQQEDSAVYLCASSFSSLTSTDTQYFGPGTRLTVL.

The chain uses TRBV5-1 and TRBJ2-7; a possible D gene is TRBD1 (6 bases). V was trimmed by 0 bases and J by 2 bases, leaving 9 bases between them. Germline V gene data show CDR1 as SGHRS and CDR2 as YFSETQ. This CDR3 comprises 14 residues. The CDR3 coding sequence is TGCGCCAGCAGCTTGGACAGGGCGACCTACGAGCAGTACTTC. This gives the protein CASSLDRATYEQYF.

The chain has TRBV14 and TRBJ2-7; 14 bases match TRBD2. J lost 3 bases, V lost 2 bases, and 9 bases had no gene match. The germline V gene encodes CDR1 SGHDN and CDR2 FVKESK. This CDR3 spans 18 amino acids. The CDR3 bases are TGTGCCAGCAGCCAAAAACGGGGGACTAGCGGGAGCGTCTACGAGCAGTACTTC. Protein sequence: CASSQKRGTSGSVYEQYF.

This clone was recorded once. The chain carries TRBV7-9 and TRBJ2-1; TRBD2 matches 7 bases. Germline loops: CDR1 SEHNR, CDR2 FQNEAQ (reference sequence). Trimming cost V 0 bases and J 7 bases; bases outside gene matches: 12. The CDR3 is 17 residues long. CDR3 coding DNA: TGTGCCAGCAGCTTAGCGGCAGGGACTATCTCGGGAAATGAGCAGTTCTTC. Encoded protein: CASSLAAGTISGNEQFF.